This T cell receptor beta chain was sequenced in a study of cytomegalovirus exposure and HLA in healthy donors. Study conclusions and caveats: A later analysis reportedly identified an Asian-associated ancestry cluster as carrying fewer N-insertions than the roughly 600-donor mean.

This clone was counted a single time. What it recognizes is unknown. A multiplex PCR was run with 60 Vbeta primers and 13 Jbeta primers. The assay was immunoSEQ multiplex PCR, and TCRdb's table has in-frame clones only and misses some. The repertoire has 75,000 to 80,000 clones, about 79% of them found once; the top ten carry 1.5% to 2%. Germline V gene lookup returns CDR1 LNHDA and CDR2 SQIVND (reference sequence). With 2 bases clipped from V and 1 base from J, the junction kept 10 bases outside the gene matches. The CDR3 consists of 17 residues. The rearrangement uses TRBV19 and TRBJ2-7; TRBD1 aligns across 8 bases. Specimen: PBMCs. This clonotype was obtained from a man aged 40-49 years in good health and CMV-seronegative. CDR3: CASSISFRDRYSYEQYF. The CDR3 DNA is TGTGCCAGTAGTATATCTTTTCGGGACAGGTATTCCTACGAGCAGTACTTC.